This T cell receptor (beta chain) emerged from a study of T cell repertoires in cytomegalovirus infection. Overall study results and limits: The study identified carriers of CMV plus the relevant HLA from cumulative public TCR beta family frequency. Dominant in the ex vivo response were TCR beta clonotypes restricted by HLA-C and specific for CMV.

The CDR3 has 16 amino acids. V lost 4 bases and J lost 3, with 16 bases in between. Using its own MiXCR run on the reads, TCRdb lists one record per CDR3 protein. The sample has about 830,000 distinct CDR3 sequences, over 25% seen once. In the case of this clonotype: Its antigen is currently unknown.

This TCR came from a human donor in good health (CMV status not recorded). Some clones in this sample may be carry-over from other donors' samples. Material: cultured CD8+ T cells from PBMCs, obtained from culture after CMV antigen stimulation. V and J are TRBV12-3 or TRBV12-4 and TRBJ2-1; possible D gene TRBD2, 5 bases. CDR3 bases: TGTGCCAGCAGTTCCTGGACTGATAAGGGCTACAATGAGCAGTTCTTC. Translating it yields CASSSWTDKGYNEQFF.